One and the same sample provided the 9 T cell receptor beta chains below, sequenced in a study of metastatic and nonmetastatic thyroid tumors. TCRdb recomputed clones from the PCR reads via MiXCR. The data contain over 50,000 clones, 25% to 35% of them seen just once; the ten biggest clones take up less than 20%. Each patient came to thyroid surgery without any prior treatment (of any kind). The specimen was blood. The receptor set was obtained from a female donor with papillary thyroid cancer or a benign thyroid nodule (not recorded which). Some clones in this sample may be carry-over from other donors' samples.

This clone was counted once. The V gene is TRBV4-1, the J gene TRBJ1-1, with 9 bases that match TRBD1. Looked up from germline, CDR1 is MGHRA and CDR2 is YSYEKL. The CDR3 loop spans 14 amino acids. V shed 5 bases, J shed 3 bases, and the junction held 4 bases outside the gene matches. CDR3 nucleotide sequence: TGCGCCAGCAGCACCCGGACAGGGGACACTGAAGCTTTCTTT. Translating it yields CASSTRTGDTEAFF.

The chain links TRBV27 to TRBJ1-2, with TRBD1 matching over 8 bases. The V segment lost 0 bases and the J segment 11 bases; nucleotides outside the gene matches: 11. Germline V lookup: CDR1 MNHEY, CDR2 SMNVEV (reference sequence). The CDR3 loop spans 15 amino acids. DNA of the CDR3: TGTGCCAGCAGTTTATCACCTCTCCAGGGGGCTGGGTACACCTTC. Protein sequence: CASSLSPLQGAGYTF.

This clone appeared a few times. The rearrangement joins TRBV19 to TRBJ2-1, with 8 bases that match TRBD2. Per germline, CDR1 LNHDA and CDR2 SQIVND (reference sequence). J lost 0 bases, V lost 5 bases, and 3 bases had no gene match. This CDR3 spans 15 amino acids. The CDR3 DNA reads as TGTGCCAGTAGTTTTAGCGGGACCTCCTACAATGAGCAGTTCTTC. The encoded protein is CASSFSGTSYNEQFF.

This rearrangement joins TRBV9 to TRBJ2-1, with D maybe TRBD2 (5 bases). The CDR3 extends over 15 amino acids. Germline CDR1 SGDLS, CDR2 YYNGEE. Trimming took 4 bases from V and 9 from J, leaving 20 bases between them. The CDR3 reads CASSSSGSKPSEQFF. CDR3 nucleotides: TGTGCCAGCAGCAGCAGCGGATCTAAACCCTCTGAGCAGTTCTTC.

This clone appeared a few times. This rearrangement joins TRBV6-2 or TRBV6-3 to TRBJ1-2, with 7 bases lining up with TRBD1. The germline V gene has CDR1 MNHEY and CDR2 SVGEGT. The CDR3 sequence is 13 residues long. V trimming: 2 bases; J trimming: 7 bases; junction bases outside the gene matches: 4. CDR3 in amino acids: CASSYNRGFGYTF. CDR3 nucleotide sequence: TGTGCCAGCAGTTACAACAGGGGCTTTGGCTACACCTTC.

Only a few counts were recorded for this clone. This chain joins TRBV6-1 and TRBJ1-1; 9 positions match TRBD1. Per germline, CDR1 MNHNS and CDR2 SASEGT. There are 14 residues in the CDR3. J gave up 5 bases and V 4 bases, and 5 bases lay outside the gene matches. The CDR3 sequence: CASSGGQGSTEAFF. The CDR3 DNA sequence: TGTGCCAGCAGTGGTGGACAGGGGTCTACTGAAGCTTTCTTT.

The rearrangement uses TRBV19 and TRBJ2-7; D unresolved. The CDR3 has 11 amino acids. Germline V gene sequence: CDR1 LNHDA, CDR2 SQIVND (reference sequence). V lost 5 bases and J 5 bases, leaving 7 bases between the germline ends. CDR3 DNA sequence: TGTGCCAGTAGTGTGGGGAACGAGCAGTACTTC. It encodes CASSVGNEQYF.

The V gene is TRBV6-1, the J gene TRBJ1-5; D gene unclear. Germline CDR1 MNHNS, CDR2 SASEGT. CDR3 length: 14 amino acids. The V gene lost 6 bases and the J gene lost 0 bases, with 9 bases spanning the gap. The chain's CDR3 is CASSTAYSNQPQHF. DNA for the CDR3: TGTGCCAGCAGCACAGCGTATAGCAATCAGCCCCAGCATTTT.

This clone was found a few times. The chain has TRBV28 and TRBJ1-5; possibly TRBD1 for D (5 bases). Germline CDR1 is MDHEN and CDR2 is SYDVKM. V lost 7 bases and J 4 bases, leaving 14 bases between the germline ends. The CDR3 totals 14 residues. As DNA, the CDR3 is TGTGCCAGCACACGGGGCGATTGGAATCAGCCCCAGCATTTT. Protein sequence: CASTRGDWNQPQHF.